Following are 6 T cell receptor beta chains from one sample sequenced in a study of vaccination and CD4 T cells after COVID-19 (dated by TCRdb to the early 2020s). No antigen has been assigned to these receptors. Interpreted using the paper, the time point label stands for: late sampling 161 to 241 days after vaccination in a few convalescent patients. Per the publication, the treatment or condition label means: roughly nine-day PBMC culture with coronavirus spike peptide pools or control peptides (ViraFEST assay). The library relied on PCR. Data came from an Illumina iSeq 100. At the Johns Hopkins FTIC core, DNA from the cultured CD4+ T cells underwent TCR sequencing with the Oncomine TCR Beta short-read assay. The public reads were run again by TCRdb, first through fastp at Q25 and then through MiXCR, and only productive beta chains were kept. CDR3 protein sequences are deduplicated, and each keeps its most common genes and DNA. The sample table contains about 23,000 distinct CDR3 sequences; only one count was recorded for approximately 41% of them. In total, the top ten clones hold 4.9% of the sample.

The specimen was CD4+ T cells from blood, cultured in vitro, collected about 7 months after SARS-CoV-2 vaccination. The receptors derive from a human donor who had recovered from COVID-19.

J is TRBJ1-1 and V is TRBV7-9; no clear D gene. CDR3 size: 13 residues. Trimming took 5 bases from V and 2 from J, leaving 9 bases between them. The germline CDR1 and CDR2 sequences are SEHNR and FQNEAQ (reference sequence). The CDR3 loop is CASSPGRNTEAFF. The CDR3 DNA sequence: TGTGCCAGCAGCCCAGGTCGAAACACTGAAGCTTTCTTT.

This chain connects TRBV20-1 to TRBJ1-5; 11 bases align to TRBD1. V gave up 2 bases and J gave up 6 bases; unmatched junction bases: 6. The CDR3 is made up of 15 amino acids. Germline CDR1 is DFQATT and CDR2 is SNEGSKA (reference sequence). This CDR3 reads CSARRTGGLAQPQHF. Here the CDR3 DNA reads TGCAGTGCTAGACGGACAGGGGGCTTGGCTCAGCCCCAGCATTTT.

This clonotype appeared a few times. V usage is TRBV7-2 and J usage is TRBJ2-1; no firm D call. Trimming removed 5 bases at V and 7 bases at J, with 15 bases between. Per germline, CDR1 SGHTA and CDR2 FQGNSA. The CDR3 totals 14 residues. For the CDR3, the DNA is TGTGCCAGCAGCACGCCCCCGGCGTGGAATGAGCAGTTCTTC. It is translated as CASSTPPAWNEQFF.

This clonotype was found a few times. The chain employs TRBV7-8 and TRBJ2-7; 8 bases align to TRBD1. The CDR3 consists of 15 residues. Germline CDR1 is SGHVS and CDR2 is FQNEAQ. The trim removed 5 bases at V and 4 bases at J, leaving 10 bases unmatched. CDR3 DNA: TGTGCCAGCAGCCGAGGGGGCAGGGGGCTATACGAGCAGTACTTC. Translating it yields CASSRGGRGLYEQYF.

The CDR3: CSAPVAPVYVQFF. CDR3 coding DNA: TGCAGTGCCCCTGTAGCGCCAGTCTATGTGCAGTTCTTC. V and J are TRBV20-1 and TRBJ2-1; maybe TRBD2 (5 bases). The CDR3 sequence is 13 residues long. V was trimmed by 6 bases and J by 12 bases, leaving 21 bases between them. The germline gives CDR1 DFQATT, CDR2 SNEGSKA (reference sequence).

The V gene is TRBV20-1, the J gene TRBJ2-1; 8 nucleotides line up with TRBD2. The CDR3 is 18 amino acids. Trimming at V came to 1 base and at J to 4 bases, leaving 15 bases not matched to a gene. Germline V gene lookup returns CDR1 DFQATT and CDR2 SNEGSKA (reference sequence). The CDR3 DNA is TGCAGTGCTAGAGGACCTCCGAGGCCCGGGAGGGTTTACAATGAGCAGTTCTTC. This sequence encodes CSARGPPRPGRVYNEQFF.